What follows are 12 T cell receptor beta chains derived from one specimen sequenced in a study of blood T cell repertoires in COVID-19. Repertoires were generated with immunoSEQ multiplex PCR, while TCRdb's copy carries only in-frame clones and drops some. The sample includes 200,000 or so clones, less than 90% seen only once; the top ten take about 5.1%. Material: peripheral blood. All receptors come from a woman aged 55-75 years who had recovered from COVID-19.

The chain has TRBV19 and TRBJ1-2; D is possibly TRBD1 (5 bases). There are 14 residues in the CDR3. CDR1 LNHDA and CDR2 SQIVND come from the germline V gene (reference sequence). V dropped 3 bases and J dropped 3 bases, with 11 bases sitting between them. CDR3 in amino acids: CASSISGGDYGYTF. The CDR3 DNA reads TGTGCCAGTAGTATCTCCGGGGGAGACTATGGCTACACCTTC.

The chain employs TRBV7-2 and TRBJ1-1; 7 nucleotides match TRBD1. In germline, CDR1 is SGHTA, CDR2 FQGNSA. CDR3 length: 14 residues. V shed 5 bases and J 3 bases; nucleotides not matched to a gene: 6. CDR3 nucleotides: TGTGCCAGCAGCGAAAACAGGGGCTACACTGAAGCTTTCTTT. Protein sequence: CASSENRGYTEAFF.

V is TRBV5-1 and J is TRBJ1-1; the D is unclear. The CDR3 consists of 14 residues. Trimming took 3 bases from V and 6 from J, leaving 15 bases between them. CDR1 and CDR2 (germline): SGHRS, YFSETQ. The DNA for the CDR3 is TGCGCCAGCAGCTGGGTCGGGGATGAGGCTGAAGCTTTCTTT. Translating it yields CASSWVGDEAEAFF.

The gene calls are TRBV20-1 and TRBJ2-1; TRBD2 aligns across 11 bases. Germline lookup yields CDR1 DFQATT and CDR2 SNEGSKA (reference sequence). The CDR3 sequence is 13 residues long. J gave up 10 bases and V 3 bases, and 5 bases lay outside the gene matches. CDR3 DNA: TGCAGTGCTAGTCTAGCGGGGGGTCCCGAGCAGTTCTTC. As protein: CSASLAGGPEQFF.

DNA of the CDR3: TGCGCCAGCAGCCATACGGGGGGGACAGATACGCAGTATTTT. It is translated as CASSHTGGTDTQYF. The chain combines TRBV4-1 with TRBJ2-3; 8 bases match TRBD2. CDR1 and CDR2 from the germline V gene are MGHRA and YSYEKL. CDR3 length equals 14 residues. J lost 3 bases, V lost 3 bases, and 2 bases had no gene match.

The chain couples TRBV2 to TRBJ2-3; TRBD1 agrees at 9 bases. The V gene's germline CDR1 is SNHLY and CDR2 FYNNEI. This CDR3 has 14 residues. V lost 6 bases and J lost 1; bases outside the gene matches: 2. CDR3 DNA: TGTGCCAGCAGGAGGACAGGGGGCACAGATACGCAGTATTTT. As protein: CASRRTGGTDTQYF.

Here the CDR3 DNA reads TGCGCCAGCAGCCGGGGGAGGTCGTCTGGGGCCAACGTCCTGACTTTC. Amino acids: CASSRGRSSGANVLTF. The V and J genes are TRBV5-1 and TRBJ2-6; maybe TRBD2 (6 bases). V lost 4 bases and J 1 base, leaving 12 bases between the germline ends. Germline V gives CDR1 SGHRS, CDR2 YFSETQ. The CDR3 is 16 residues long.

The rearrangement joins TRBV5-6 to TRBJ1-5; TRBD1 matches 11 bases. The CDR3 contains 16 residues. The ends lost 0 bases at V and 5 bases at J; junction bases unmatched: 4. Germline V gene lookup returns CDR1 SGHDT and CDR2 YYEEEE. The chain's CDR3 is CASSLGGTGGYQPQHF. The CDR3 region has the DNA TGTGCCAGCAGCTTGGGTGGGACAGGGGGTTATCAGCCCCAGCATTTT.

The genes are TRBV9 and TRBJ1-4; no firm D call. V lost 3 bases and J 7 bases, leaving 13 bases between the germline ends. Germline lookup yields CDR1 SGDLS and CDR2 YYNGEE. The CDR3 sequence is 14 residues long. DNA for the CDR3: TGTGCCAGCAGCGCCGCTATACTCGGTGAAAAACTGTTTTTT. Its translation is CASSAAILGEKLFF.

CDR3 amino acids: CASSEAPLWEAEAFF. The CDR3 nucleotides read TGTGCCAGCAGTGAAGCGCCCCTCTGGGAGGCTGAAGCTTTCTTT. The chain has TRBV6-1 and TRBJ1-1, with D unclear. CDR1 is MNHNS, CDR2 SASEGT, per germline. With 0 bases removed from V and 6 bases from J, the gap between germline ends came to 14 bases. This CDR3 is built from 15 residues.

The chain uses TRBV6-5 and TRBJ1-2; the D gene is possibly TRBD1 (6 bases). CDR3 size: 14 residues. V lost 0 bases, J lost 5 bases, and 10 bases lay in between. Germline CDR1 and CDR2: MNHEY and SVGAGI. CDR3 nucleotides: TGTGCCAGCAGTTACTCCGGCAGGGGATATGGCTACACCTTC. It specifies CASSYSGRGYGYTF.

The chain joins TRBV7-9 to TRBJ1-5, with D possibly being TRBD1 (5 bases). Germline CDR1 is SEHNR and CDR2 is FQNEAQ (reference sequence). The CDR3 is made up of 13 amino acids. Trimming shortened V by 5 bases and J by 6 bases, and 11 bases separated the two germline ends. For the CDR3, the DNA is TGTGCCAGCAGCCGGGCCCAGGGTCAGCCCCAGCATTTT. Translation: CASSRAQGQPQHF.